This entry lists 9 T cell receptor beta chains sequenced from one sample in a study of Ad26.COV2.S vaccination and SARS-CoV-2 variants. Treatment meaning: 15 to 20 received Ad26.COV2.S at low or high dose, single or two shots; about five received placebo; per-sample allocation not given. Material that was analyzed had been drawn on day 63 after the first vaccine or placebo injection. Some clones are missing from TCRdb's copy, which holds only in-frame ones; the method was immunoSEQ multiplex PCR. The sample includes about 350,000 clones, 86% of them seen just once. The sample was peripheral blood, taken in a trial of Ad26.COV2.S vaccine versus placebo. The origin of the receptors is a person aged 18-60 years who received the Ad26.COV2.S COVID-19 vaccine or a placebo.

With respect to this clone: At one end the junction does not follow the germline gene, possibly because of a read error. The chain has TRBV7-7 and TRBJ2-3, with D tentatively TRBD1 (6 bases). The V gene's germline CDR1 is SSHAT and CDR2 FNYEAQ (reference sequence). The CDR3 spans 15 residues. The CDR3 sequence: CASSLSQGPTDTQYF. The CDR3 DNA follows: TGTGCTAGCAGCTTATCACAGGGCCCTACAGATACGCAGTATTTT.

The chain recombines TRBV11-2 with TRBJ2-1; D gene uncertain. This CDR3 is 13 amino acids long. Germline V gives CDR1 SGHAT, CDR2 FQNNGV. V was cut by 4 bases and J by 13 bases, with 17 bases left in between. The CDR3 loop is CASSSSSSSTQFF. CDR3 nucleotides: TGTGCCAGCAGCTCATCCTCAAGCAGCACCCAGTTCTTC.

The CDR3 loop is CASSLTPGEETQYF. CDR3 coding DNA: TGCGCCAGCAGCCTAACCCCAGGGGAGGAGACCCAGTACTTC. J is TRBJ2-5 and V is TRBV5-1, with D maybe TRBD1 (6 bases). Trimming left V 4 bases short and J 5 bases short, with 15 bases between. CDR3 length: 14 amino acids. Germline V gene data show CDR1 as SGHRS and CDR2 as YFSETQ.

The V call is TRBV18, the J call TRBJ1-5; perhaps TRBD1 as D (5 bases). Germline values: CDR1 KGHSH, CDR2 LQKENI. Trimming left V 3 bases short and J 3 bases short, with 15 bases between. This CDR3 is 16 amino acids long. The CDR3 reads CASSPRGSPFNQPQHF. CDR3 DNA sequence: TGTGCCAGCTCACCCCGGGGGTCCCCTTTCAATCAGCCCCAGCATTTT.

This clone was observed a single time. The chain uses TRBV29-1 and TRBJ1-5; 7 bases line up with TRBD1. There are 14 residues in the CDR3. Trimming removed 5 bases from V and 3 bases from J; junction bases left unmatched: 7. Germline values: CDR1 SQVTM, CDR2 ANQGSEA. Here the CDR3 DNA reads TGCAGCGTTAGCCAGGGGGGGTCCAATCAGCCCCAGCATTTT. Residues: CSVSQGGSNQPQHF.

V gene TRBV12-3 or TRBV12-4 combines with J gene TRBJ2-7; no clear D. Trimming removed 7 bases at V and 4 bases at J, with 11 bases between. This CDR3 spans 12 amino acids. CDR3: CASTDNSYEQYF. As DNA, the CDR3 is TGTGCCAGCACCGATAACAGTTACGAGCAGTACTTC.

The chain couples TRBV7-9 to TRBJ2-7, with 11 bases aligning to TRBD1. The germline CDR1 and CDR2 sequences are SEHNR and FQNEAQ (reference sequence). CDR3 length: 17 residues. J was trimmed by 4 bases and V by 3 bases; bases with no gene match: 11. CDR3 sequence (DNA): TGTGCCAGCAGCTTCCTGAAACCGGGACAGGGGGATTACGAGCAGTACTTC. Translation gives CASSFLKPGQGDYEQYF.

V usage is TRBV2 and J usage is TRBJ1-1; D is undetermined. Trimming cost V 2 bases and J 1 base, with 5 bases left between them. Germline CDR1 SNHLY, CDR2 FYNNEI. This CDR3 spans 13 amino acids. CDR3 DNA: TGTGCCAGCAGTGAATGGGGGAACACTGAAGCTTTCTTT. The encoded protein is CASSEWGNTEAFF.

The V gene is TRBV20-1, the J gene TRBJ2-7; D remains unclear. Between the trimmed V and J ends, which lost 6 bases and 9 bases, there was a span of 15 bases. The germline V gene encodes CDR1 DFQATT and CDR2 SNEGSKA (reference sequence). This CDR3 has 11 amino acids. The CDR3 region has the DNA TGCAGTGCCGCAGATTCTCCGGGGCAGTACTTC. As protein: CSAADSPGQYF.